This paragraph reports one T cell receptor beta chain. The sample belongs to a study of blood T cell repertoires in COVID-19. In the original processing: Estimation of nucleated cell counts relied on the amplification of reference gene primers. Sequencing used immunoSEQ multiplex PCR; TCRdb keeps in-frame clones, though not all of them. That table supplies the V and J calls and clone size; D and trimming were determined from the DNA. Among 200,000 to 250,000 clones listed, roughly 88% were seen once. In germline, CDR1 is SGHNT, CDR2 YENEEA. The CDR3 totals 15 residues. Trimming removed 4 bases from V and 1 base from J; junction bases left unmatched: 4.

Sequencing was carried out using peripheral blood. This chain links TRBV11-3 with TRBJ1-1; 9 nucleotides line up with TRBD1. This sequence originates from a young man who had recovered from COVID-19. CDR3 in DNA: TGTGCCAGCAGCTGGTCGGGACAGGGGAACACTGAAGCTTTCTTT. Translating gives CASSWSGQGNTEAFF. The whole variable domain, filled in from reference TRBV11-3 and TRBJ1-1, reads EAGVVQSPRYKIIEKKQPVAFWCNPISGHNTLYWYLQNLGQGPELLIRYENEEAVDDSQLPKDRFSAERLKGVDSTLKIQPAELGDSAVYLCASSWSGQGNTEAFFGQGTRLTVV.